The 29 T cell receptor beta chains below all came from one sample that was sequenced in a study of T cells in Graves' hyperthyroidism and ophthalmopathy. Template material for amplifying TCR beta CDR3 regions consisted of RNA transcripts. HTBI primers were the set used in a first-round RT-PCR of the TCR CDR3. MiXCR was run by TCRdb on the multiplex PCR reads, yielding one entry per CDR3 protein. Of about 700,000 distinct CDR3 sequences in the sample, 14% are singletons; the top ten hold about a tenth. Source material: blood. These receptors all come from a woman under 30 with Graves' hyperthyroidism.

This clonotype was seen at least ten times. The rearrangement uses TRBV30 and TRBJ2-2; D perhaps matches TRBD2 (5 bases). CDR1 is GTSNPN, CDR2 SVGIG, per germline (reference sequence). The CDR3 covers 17 residues. The V end was cut by 3 bases, the J end by 7 bases, with 24 bases between. For the CDR3, the DNA is TGTGCCTGGAGCCCTACCTCGGGAAAACTAATCGGCGGGGAGCTGTTTTTT. This gives the protein CAWSPTSGKLIGGELFF. Full variable domain (remainder filled in from reference TRBV30 and TRBJ2-2): SQTIHQWPATLVQPVGSPLSLECTVEGTSNPNLYWYRQAAGRGLQLLFYSVGIGQISSEVPQNLSASRPQDRQFILSSKKLLLSDSGFYLCAWSPTSGKLIGGELFFGEGSRLTVL.

There are many counts of this clonotype. The V gene is TRBV20-1, the J gene TRBJ2-1; D assignment may be TRBD1 or TRBD2 (6 bases each). CDR1 is DFQATT and CDR2 is SNEGSKA in the germline V gene (reference sequence). V lost 3 bases to trimming and J lost 1 base, with 10 bases between them. The CDR3 runs to 14 residues. The CDR3 here is CSASGGLSYNEQFF. Written as DNA, the CDR3 is TGCAGTGCTAGCGGGGGCCTTTCCTACAATGAGCAGTTCTTC.

This clonotype showed up many times. The chain couples TRBV10-3 to TRBJ2-5; 7 bases line up with TRBD1. The germline V gene has CDR1 ENHRY and CDR2 SYGVKD. This CDR3 comprises 16 residues. V lost 6 bases and J lost 2; bases outside the gene matches: 12. For the CDR3, the DNA is TGTGCCATCAGCGACTCTTTTGGACAGGCACAAGAGACCCAGTACTTC. Residues: CAISDSFGQAQETQYF.

At least ten counts were recorded for this clonotype. V usage is TRBV20-1 and J usage is TRBJ1-2; D is perhaps TRBD1 (5 bases). With 1 base removed from V and 5 bases from J, the gap between germline ends came to 17 bases. The CDR3 consists of 15 residues. Germline CDR1 DFQATT, CDR2 SNEGSKA (reference sequence). The CDR3, as DNA: TGCAGTGCTAGAGTGAAGGGGTCCAACCCTTATGGCTACACCTTC. It translates to CSARVKGSNPYGYTF.

This clonotype has ten or more counts. J is TRBJ2-1 and V is TRBV7-3, with 8 positions matching TRBD2. The CDR3 covers 14 residues. CDR1 SGHTA and CDR2 FQGTGA come from the germline V gene. The V segment lost 4 bases and the J segment 9 bases; nucleotides outside the gene matches: 8. CDR3 region: CASSSGGGLGEQFF. DNA for the CDR3: TGTGCCAGCAGCTCCGGGGGGGGGCTAGGTGAGCAGTTCTTC.

This clonotype was found many times. The rearrangement joins TRBV29-1 to TRBJ1-2; D is possibly TRBD1 (6 bases). V dropped 6 bases and J dropped 3 bases, with 14 bases sitting between them. CDR1 is SQVTM, CDR2 ANQGSEA, per germline. The CDR3 is 13 amino acids. CDR3 in amino acids: CSVIQGADYGYTF. DNA of the CDR3: TGCAGCGTCATACAGGGAGCGGACTATGGCTACACCTTC.

This clonotype was seen a few times. The chain is built from TRBV7-2 and TRBJ2-2; D tentatively reads TRBD1 or TRBD2 (6 bases each). The CDR3 is 15 residues long. With 1 base removed from V and 7 bases from J, the gap between germline ends came to 13 bases. Germline V gene sequence: CDR1 SGHTA, CDR2 FQGNSA. CDR3 sequence: CASSLVSGAGGELFF. The CDR3 region has the DNA TGTGCCAGCAGCTTAGTTTCGGGGGCGGGCGGGGAGCTGTTTTTT.

The chain is built from TRBV7-3 and TRBJ2-1, with 9 nucleotides matching TRBD2. V was pared by 1 base and J by 8 bases, with 6 bases of the junction left unmatched. Per germline, CDR1 SGHTA and CDR2 FQGTGA. The CDR3 sequence is 15 residues long. The CDR3, as DNA: TGTGCCAGCAGCTTAAAAGCGGGGGGCCGCGATGAGCAGTTCTTC. This codes for CASSLKAGGRDEQFF.

This clonotype came up many times. The chain is built from TRBV29-1 and TRBJ2-5, with 9 bases matching TRBD2. The germline gives CDR1 SQVTM, CDR2 ANQGSEA. The CDR3 is 15 amino acids. V lost 3 bases and J lost 7; bases outside the gene matches: 12. The CDR3 is CSVEFGREGMWTQYF. The CDR3 DNA reads TGCAGCGTTGAGTTTGGGCGGGAGGGCATGTGGACCCAGTACTTC.

This clonotype was observed many times. The chain links TRBV7-3 to TRBJ2-1, with D perhaps matching TRBD1 or TRBD2 (5 bases each). This CDR3 region has 18 residues. From germline, CDR1 is SGHTA and CDR2 FQGTGA. Trimming took 1 base from V and 0 from J, leaving 16 bases between them. CDR3 DNA sequence: TGTGCCAGCAGCTTAAGGGGGTCGGGACCTAGCTCCTACAATGAGCAGTTCTTC. This gives the protein CASSLRGSGPSSYNEQFF.

The sample holds many counts of this clonotype. This rearrangement joins TRBV30 to TRBJ1-4; D is unclear. Trimming took off 2 bases at V and 4 bases at J, with 17 bases between the two ends. Germline CDR1 GTSNPN, CDR2 SVGIG (reference sequence). This CDR3 comprises 16 residues. The CDR3 here is CAWSILWAGDNEKLFF. In DNA, the CDR3 is TGTGCCTGGAGTATCCTCTGGGCAGGCGATAATGAAAAACTGTTTTTT.

V gene TRBV20-1 combines with J gene TRBJ2-5; D ambiguous. Germline lookup yields CDR1 DFQATT and CDR2 SNEGSKA (reference sequence). The V gene lost 7 bases and the J gene lost 5 bases, with 8 bases spanning the gap. The CDR3 has 10 amino acids. Here the CDR3 DNA reads TGCAGTGTCAGGCGGGAGACCCAGTACTTC. It yields the protein CSVRRETQYF.

This clonotype has a count of ten or more. The chain is built from TRBV20-1 and TRBJ2-1, with D possibly matching TRBD1 (6 bases). CDR3 length: 16 residues. V lost 3 bases and J 3 bases, leaving 18 bases between the germline ends. The germline V gene has CDR1 DFQATT and CDR2 SNEGSKA (reference sequence). CDR3 loop: CSASLSGASFYNEQFF. The CDR3 coding sequence is TGCAGTGCTAGTTTGTCAGGGGCCTCTTTCTACAATGAGCAGTTCTTC.

The chain recombines TRBV29-1 with TRBJ2-3; 11 bases match TRBD2. Germline-derived CDR1 and CDR2 are SQVTM and ANQGSEA. The CDR3 runs 15 residues. J gave up 2 bases and V 6 bases, and 7 bases lay outside the gene matches. The CDR3 DNA reads TGCAGCGTGCTTATAGCGGGAGGGCCCACAGATACGCAGTATTTT. It yields the protein CSVLIAGGPTDTQYF.

With regard to this clonotype: The junction differs from germline at one of its ends, possibly a read error. The chain employs TRBV27 and TRBJ1-1; TRBD1 is a possible D gene (5 bases). The length of the CDR3 is 14 residues. CDR1 and CDR2 (germline): MNHEY, SMNVEV (reference sequence). The CDR3 reads CASSPGSVNTEALF. The CDR3 DNA is TGTGCCAGCAGCCCAGGGTCCGTGAACACTGAAGCTCTCTTT.

This clonotype was counted between two and nine times. The rearrangement joins TRBV6-2 or TRBV6-3 to TRBJ2-3; D unclear. The germline V and J ends were trimmed by 7 bases and 4 bases, with 21 bases remaining between them. CDR3 length: 16 residues. Per the germline V gene, CDR1 is MNHEY and CDR2 is SVGEGT. The CDR3 DNA reads as TGTGCCAGCAACGAACCGGTGGGGATCTTCGCAGATACGCAGTATTTT. Protein sequence: CASNEPVGIFADTQYF.

This clonotype has at least ten counts. The rearrangement joins TRBV20-1 to TRBJ2-2, with D perhaps TRBD1 (6 bases). Trimming left V 6 bases short and J 6 bases short, with 14 bases between. The CDR3 consists of 13 residues. Per germline, CDR1 DFQATT and CDR2 SNEGSKA (reference sequence). The CDR3 loop is CSARAGAAGELFF. The CDR3 nucleotides read TGCAGTGCCAGGGCAGGGGCAGCCGGGGAGCTGTTTTTT.

In this sample, this clonotype turned up many times. V is TRBV28 and J is TRBJ2-5, with a weak D call TRBD1 (7 bases). CDR1 is MDHEN and CDR2 is SYDVKM in the germline V gene. The CDR3 has 16 amino acids. V dropped 2 bases and J dropped 1 base, with 14 bases sitting between them. CDR3 region: CASSLIQGGVQETQYF. The CDR3 DNA is TGTGCCAGCAGTTTAATCCAGGGGGGTGTCCAAGAGACCCAGTACTTC.

This clonotype has more than one count but fewer than ten. The chain links TRBV10-3 to TRBJ2-3; D not certain. The V end was cut by 7 bases, the J end by 4 bases, with 9 bases between. The CDR3 spans 12 residues. Per the germline V gene, CDR1 is ENHRY and CDR2 is SYGVKD. CDR3: CAIKGGADTQYF. DNA of the CDR3: TGTGCCATCAAGGGTGGTGCAGATACGCAGTATTTT.

This clonotype has a count of ten or more. The chain recombines TRBV6-2 or TRBV6-3 with TRBJ2-1; the match to TRBD1 covers 10 bases. Germline V lookup: CDR1 MNHEY, CDR2 SVGEGT. Unmatched junction bases numbered 14, after V lost 3 bases and J lost 6 bases. The CDR3 contains 18 residues. The CDR3 coding sequence is TGTGCCAGCAGTTATTCCCCCTCAAACCGGGACAGGGGCAATGAGCAGTTCTTC. Translating it yields CASSYSPSNRDRGNEQFF.

Details on this clonotype: Just one base apart from a much larger clone, this may be a read error. This rearrangement joins TRBV6-2 or TRBV6-3 to TRBJ1-4, with 9 bases lining up with TRBD1. This CDR3 is 17 amino acids long. V gave up 10 bases and J gave up 0 bases; unmatched junction bases: 12. Looked up from germline, CDR1 is MNHEY and CDR2 is SVGEGT. The CDR3 spells CANDRGRGYTTNEKLFF. CDR3 DNA sequence: TGTGCCAACGACAGGGGGAGAGGTTATACAACTAATGAAAAACTGTTTTTT.

This chain joins TRBV10-1 and TRBJ2-3, with D tentatively TRBD2 (5 bases). V lost 5 bases to trimming and J lost 0 bases, with 9 bases between them. The CDR3 is 14 residues long. Germline V gene sequence: CDR1 WNHNN, CDR2 SYGVQD (reference sequence). The CDR3 reads CASSPTISTDTQYF. CDR3 DNA sequence: TGCGCCAGCAGTCCGACTATAAGCACAGATACGCAGTATTTT.

With respect to this clonotype: The junction and the germline gene differ at one end; a read error may be behind it. The CDR3 region has the DNA TGTGCCAGCAGCCACCCCGACAGCTCTGGAAACACCATATATTTT. Its protein is CASSHPDSSGNTIYF. V gene TRBV4-1 combines with J gene TRBJ1-3; possible D gene TRBD1, 5 bases. Germline V gene sequence: CDR1 MGHRA, CDR2 YSYEKL. The CDR3 length is 15 residues.

On this clonotype itself: This may stem from a read error, because a much larger clone lies one nucleotide away. Since the CDR3 does not end with the conserved phenylalanine or tryptophan, this likely comes from a read error. The V gene is TRBV20-1, the J gene TRBJ2-7, with 7 bases aligning to TRBD1. The V segment lost 3 bases and the J segment 2 bases; nucleotides outside the gene matches: 4. The CDR3 is made up of 13 amino acids. Germline V CDR1 and CDR2: DFQATT, SNEGSKA (reference sequence). CDR3 sequence: CSASGTEPYEQYS. For the CDR3, the DNA is TGCAGTGCTAGCGGGACAGAACCCTACGAGCAGTACTCC.

This clonotype occurred many times. V usage is TRBV20-1 and J usage is TRBJ1-1; D ambiguous. Germline lookup yields CDR1 DFQATT and CDR2 SNEGSKA (reference sequence). V lost 1 base to trimming and J lost 2 bases, with 14 bases between them. There are 15 residues in the CDR3. This chain's CDR3 is CSARAWGPRNTEAFF. CDR3 bases: TGCAGTGCTAGAGCATGGGGTCCTAGAAACACTGAAGCTTTCTTT.

This clonotype appeared many times. This chain links TRBV6-6 with TRBJ2-1, with D unresolved. The germline V gene has CDR1 MNHNY and CDR2 SVGAGI (reference sequence). CDR3 size: 14 residues. V was clipped by 0 bases and J by 3 bases, with 6 bases between them. The CDR3 sequence is CASSYSTVYNEQFF. CDR3 nucleotide sequence: TGTGCCAGCAGTTACTCGACGGTCTACAATGAGCAGTTCTTC.

Details on this clonotype: This may arise from a read error, as a much more abundant clone is one base away. The chain combines TRBV28 with TRBJ1-2; 9 bases line up with TRBD1. CDR1 and CDR2 (germline): MDHEN, SYDVKM. This CDR3 spans 14 amino acids. The CDR3 reads CASSLTTGGNGHTF. The CDR3 DNA reads TGTGCCAGCAGCTTAACGACAGGGGGTAATGGCCACACCTTC.

This clonotype occurred many times. The J gene is TRBJ2-1, the V gene TRBV6-2 or TRBV6-3, with 14 bases that match TRBD2. CDR3 length: 16 amino acids. Germline V gene lookup returns CDR1 MNHEY and CDR2 SVGEGT. J lost 9 bases, V lost 5 bases, and 9 bases had no gene match. DNA for the CDR3: TGTGCCAGCAGTAGCCCCGGACTAGCGGGAGGTGGTGAGCAGTTCTTC. Translating gives CASSSPGLAGGGEQFF.

The sample holds a few counts of this clonotype. J is TRBJ2-1 and V is TRBV6-2 or TRBV6-3; no clear D. V shed 7 bases and J shed 2 bases, with 9 bases lying between them. The CDR3 covers 13 residues. Per germline, CDR1 MNHEY and CDR2 SVGEGT. The CDR3 coding sequence is TGTGCCAGCACGACTCCGCCCTACAATGAGCAGTTCTTC. Its translation is CASTTPPYNEQFF.